This T cell receptor (beta chain) was identified during a study of blood T cell repertoires in COVID-19. Study-wide context: COVID-19 samples collected from the United States, Italy and Spain covered acute and convalescent phases. T cells, B-cell-depleted T cells, or PBMCs provided the cDNA or gDNA that served as material.

As originally analysed: Estimates of nucleated cell counts were drawn from the amplification of reference gene primers. Libraries were prepared by immunoSEQ multiplex PCR; TCRdb keeps only in-frame clonotypes and omits some of them. V and J calls plus clone size are reproduced from that table; the DNA served to infer D and trimming. The sample lists over 100,000 clones; around four fifths were seen once. The germline gives CDR1 LGHDT, CDR2 YNNKEL (reference sequence). This CDR3 region has 15 residues. Trimming removed 0 bases from V and 9 bases from J, with 17 bases in between. The chain links TRBV3-1 (or the pseudogene TRBV3-2) to TRBJ1-1, with D maybe TRBD1 (5 bases). This TCR was sampled from a woman in her fifties or sixties with acute or convalescent COVID-19. The source material was peripheral blood. CDR3 loop: CASSQDRQGGVKAFF. DNA of the CDR3: TGTGCCAGCAGCCAAGATCGGCAGGGAGGGGTGAAAGCTTTCTTT.